This T cell receptor (beta chain) was recorded in a study of CD8+ T cells in alopecia areata. Study-wide results and limits: Clonality exceeded that of normal scalp in lesional scalp, most notably in alopecia totalis/universalis.

cDNA prepared by RNA extraction and subsequent reverse transcription served as the template for sequencing. Produced via immunoSEQ multiplex PCR; TCRdb's table is partial and in-frame only. The data contain 100,000 to 120,000 clones, 55% to 75% of them singletons. The CDR3 is made up of 13 amino acids. Germline V lookup: CDR1 SNHLY, CDR2 FYNNEI. V dropped 6 bases and J dropped 2; count of bases not matched to a gene: 3. About this clone: Its antigen is not known.

This clonotype was sampled from a human donor in good health. This sequence joins TRBV2 and TRBJ2-5; 7 positions match TRBD1. The sample comprised CD8+ T cells sorted from blood. The CDR3 is CASRRTGQETQYF. The CDR3 bases are TGTGCCAGCAGACGGACAGGTCAAGAGACCCAGTACTTC.